Presented here are 27 T cell receptor beta chains from one specimen sequenced in a study of T cell repertoires in cytomegalovirus infection (dated by TCRdb to between 2019 and 2020). Instrument used: Illumina HiSeq 1500. TCRdb applied fastp at Q25 and MiXCR to the public reads, then kept only in-frame beta chains. Rows merge per CDR3 protein into single entries with the most common DNA and genes. For this sample the table gives some 940,000 distinct CDR3 sequences, of which 31% were detected only once. The top ten constitute around 15% of the sample. The treatment or condition tag for this specimen amounts to: in vitro stimulation with specific CMV peptide epitopes to enrich CMV-specific T cells. No antigen has been assigned to these receptors. Sequenced here: cultured CD8+ T cells from PBMCs, sampled from culture after CMV antigen stimulation. Every receptor here comes from a human donor in good health (CMV status not recorded). Some clones in this sample may be carry-over from other donors' samples.

This clonotype was counted many times. The CDR3 region has the DNA TGTGCCAGCAGCTTACGGGGGGGGAGCTTTGAAAGAAGCACAGATACGCAGTATTTT. Translated: CASSLRGGSFERSTDTQYF. This chain connects TRBV7-8 to TRBJ2-3; TRBD2 matches 8 bases. V was pared by 2 bases and J by 0 bases, with 13 bases of the junction left unmatched. Germline V gene data show CDR1 as SGHVS and CDR2 as FQNEAQ. CDR3 size: 19 residues. The complete variable domain, with remaining parts taken from reference TRBV7-8 and TRBJ2-3, reads GAGVSQSPRYKVAKRGQDVALRCDPISGHVSLFWYQQALGQGPEFLTYFQNEAQLDKSGLPSDRFFAERPEGSVSTLKIQRTQQEDSAVYLCASSLRGGSFERSTDTQYFGPGTRLTVL.

This clonotype was observed at least ten times. V is TRBV6-1 and J is TRBJ2-7; weak D call: TRBD1 (5 bases). Per germline, CDR1 MNHNS and CDR2 SASEGT. The CDR3 runs to 14 residues. The V end was cut by 8 bases, the J end by 3 bases, with 17 bases between. In nucleotides, the CDR3 is TGTGCCAGCCTTAACCCAGGACAAAGCTACGAGCAGTACGTC. Translating it yields CASLNPGQSYEQYV.

As concerns this clonotype: One end of the junction fails to match germline, which may point to a read error. V is TRBV19 and J is TRBJ2-3; D ambiguous. Germline lookup yields CDR1 LNHDA and CDR2 SQIVND (reference sequence). This CDR3 contains 12 residues. For the CDR3, the DNA is TGTGCCAGCAGTATAGGGTTGGATACGCAGTATTTT. This sequence encodes CASSIGLDTQYF.

The table lists this clonotype with a few counts. The chain is built from TRBV19 and TRBJ1-2, with 8 bases lining up with TRBD1. The CDR3 covers 15 residues. Germline-derived CDR1 and CDR2 are LNHDA and SQIVND (reference sequence). J gave up 5 bases and V 3 bases, and 8 bases lay outside the gene matches. CDR3 sequence: CASSMKGQDPYGYTF. For the CDR3, the DNA is TGTGCCAGTAGTATGAAGGGACAGGATCCGTATGGCTACACCTTC.

The table lists this clonotype with many counts. The chain is built from TRBV7-6 and TRBJ2-3; 8 nucleotides agree with TRBD2. The CDR3 has 19 residues. V dropped 0 bases and J dropped 2; count of bases not matched to a gene: 13. Germline loops: CDR1 SGHVS, CDR2 FNYEAQ. This CDR3 is CASSLAWSAAGANTDTQYF. CDR3 sequence (DNA): TGTGCCAGCAGCTTAGCGTGGTCCGCAGCGGGGGCCAACACAGATACGCAGTATTTT.

The chain couples TRBV7-8 to TRBJ1-5; TRBD1 aligns across 10 bases. V was pared by 5 bases and J by 6 bases, with 10 bases of the junction left unmatched. This CDR3 region has 16 residues. From germline, CDR1 is SGHVS and CDR2 FQNEAQ. Here the CDR3 DNA reads TGTGCCAGCAGCCAGGGATCCGGGACAGGGGCTCAGCCCCAGCATTTT. This encodes CASSQGSGTGAQPQHF.

The chain has TRBV5-4 and TRBJ1-1; TRBD1 might be the D (6 bases). Trimming stripped 2 bases from V and 0 bases from J, with 11 bases between. There are 15 residues in the CDR3. Germline V gene sequence: CDR1 SGHNT, CDR2 YYREEE (reference sequence). CDR3 residues: CASSFETGMNTEAFF. CDR3 coding DNA: TGTGCCAGCAGCTTTGAGACAGGAATGAACACTGAAGCTTTCTTT.

The rearrangement links TRBV7-2 to TRBJ2-1, with D possibly matching TRBD2 (6 bases). The V end lost 1 base, the J end lost 5 bases, and 15 bases lay between the germline ends. CDR3 length: 16 residues. Per the germline V gene, CDR1 is SGHTA and CDR2 is FQGNSA. The CDR3 reads CASSLVRGNWDNEQFF. CDR3 DNA sequence: TGTGCCAGCAGCTTAGTGCGCGGGAACTGGGACAATGAGCAGTTCTTC. The whole variable domain, filled in from reference TRBV7-2 and TRBJ2-1, reads GAGVSQSPSNKVTEKGKDVELRCDPISGHTALYWYRQSLGQGLEFLIYFQGNSAPDKSGLPSDRFSAERTGGSVSTLTIQRTQQEDSAVYLCASSLVRGNWDNEQFFGPGTRLTVL.

This clonotype was observed many times. The rearrangement joins TRBV6-1 to TRBJ2-7, with unresolved D. V dropped 5 bases and J dropped 2 bases, with 10 bases sitting between them. The CDR3 is made up of 13 amino acids. CDR1 is MNHNS, CDR2 SASEGT, per germline. The CDR3, as DNA: TGTGCCAGCAGTCCTGACACAACCTACGAGCAGTACTTC. It yields the protein CASSPDTTYEQYF.

The chain is built from TRBV27 and TRBJ2-7; no clear D gene. The germline V gene encodes CDR1 MNHEY and CDR2 SMNVEV (reference sequence). The CDR3 loop spans 12 amino acids. V lost 5 bases, J lost 4 bases, and 9 bases lay in between. CDR3 loop: CASSEMGYEQYF. Written as DNA, the CDR3 is TGTGCCAGCAGTGAAATGGGTTACGAGCAGTACTTC.

This clonotype was seen a few times. The rearrangement joins TRBV2 to TRBJ2-3, with 9 positions matching TRBD1. This CDR3 is 16 amino acids long. Looked up from germline, CDR1 is SNHLY and CDR2 is FYNNEI. J gave up 3 bases and V 1 base, and 5 bases lay outside the gene matches. The chain's CDR3 is CASSEGWTGVTDTQYF. The CDR3, as DNA: TGTGCCAGCAGTGAAGGATGGACAGGGGTGACAGATACGCAGTATTTT.

The chain combines TRBV9 with TRBJ2-2; D might be TRBD2 (5 bases). The V and J ends lost 0 bases and 6 bases respectively, with 9 bases between them. The germline V gene has CDR1 SGDLS and CDR2 YYNGEE. The length of the CDR3 is 14 residues. DNA of the CDR3: TGTGCCAGCAGCGTAGTCTCGGGGTCCGGGGAGCTGTTTTTT. This encodes CASSVVSGSGELFF.

Only a few counts were recorded for this clonotype. The CDR3 bases are TGTGCCAGCAGCTTAAGGGACCTCGCGGGGGGGCGTACGCAGTATTTT. This codes for CASSLRDLAGGRTQYF. The rearrangement uses TRBV13 and TRBJ2-3; 9 nucleotides line up with TRBD2. The CDR3 covers 16 residues. V dropped 2 bases and J dropped 8; count of bases not matched to a gene: 11. CDR1 and CDR2 from the germline V gene are PRHDT and FYEKMQ (reference sequence).

CDR3 in amino acids: CATSRDRTSGGRSSTDTQYF. The CDR3 DNA is TGTGCCACCAGCAGAGACAGGACTAGCGGGGGGCGTTCTAGCACAGATACGCAGTATTTT. The V gene is TRBV15, the J gene TRBJ2-3; 14 positions match TRBD2. The junction had 8 bases not matched to a gene; V was cut back by 0 bases and J by 0 bases. In germline, CDR1 is LNHNV, CDR2 YYDKDF (reference sequence). The length of the CDR3 is 20 residues.

This rearrangement joins TRBV14 to TRBJ2-1, with unresolved D. CDR1 and CDR2 (germline): SGHDN, FVKESK. The V end lost 0 bases, the J end lost 3 bases, and 12 bases lay between the germline ends. The CDR3 has 16 residues. CDR3 coding DNA: TGTGCCAGCAGCCAAGAGGCCCATCCTCTCTACAATGAGCAGTTCTTC. It translates to CASSQEAHPLYNEQFF.

This rearrangement joins TRBV6-2 or TRBV6-3 to TRBJ1-5; TRBD1 is a possible D gene (6 bases). Trimming took 0 bases from V and 0 from J, leaving 15 bases between them. The CDR3 length is 18 residues. The germline CDR1 and CDR2 sequences are MNHEY and SVGEGT. In nucleotides, the CDR3 is TGTGCCAGCAGTTACTCGGACAGTGGCCTCTATAGCAATCAGCCCCAGCATTTT. Its protein is CASSYSDSGLYSNQPQHF.

V and J are TRBV20-1 and TRBJ1-2, with D unclear. Per the germline V gene, CDR1 is DFQATT and CDR2 is SNEGSKA (reference sequence). This CDR3 is built from 14 residues. Trimming removed 1 base from V and 6 bases from J, with 15 bases in between. The CDR3 DNA sequence: TGCAGTGCTAGAGGGGCTGAGGGCACCCATGGCTACACCTTC. It codes for CSARGAEGTHGYTF.

The rearrangement joins TRBV4-1 to TRBJ2-7, with D possibly called TRBD1 or TRBD2 (5 bases each). This CDR3 region has 16 residues. The V end was cut by 1 base, the J end by 0 bases, with 13 bases between. CDR1 and CDR2 (germline): MGHRA, YSYEKL. The CDR3 sequence is CASSQGGPTASYEQYF. The CDR3 nucleotides read TGCGCCAGCAGCCAAGGGGGACCGACAGCCTCCTACGAGCAGTACTTC.

This clonotype appeared a few times. The CDR3 loop is CASSSVSNTEAFF. In nucleotides, the CDR3 is TGTGCCAGCAGTTCCGTCTCGAACACTGAAGCTTTCTTT. This sequence joins TRBV27 and TRBJ1-1; no reliable D call. The V gene lost 4 bases and the J gene lost 1 base, with 7 bases spanning the gap. Germline V gives CDR1 MNHEY, CDR2 SMNVEV (reference sequence). The CDR3 contains 13 residues.

This clonotype was counted many times. The chain carries TRBV12-3 or TRBV12-4 and TRBJ2-5; TRBD1 or TRBD2 may be the D gene (6 bases each). Trimming shortened V by 0 bases and J by 5 bases, and 16 bases separated the two germline ends. The CDR3 has 16 amino acids. CDR3 sequence (DNA): TGTGCCAGCAGTTTAGCGCTACCGGGGGCGGGGGAGACCCAGTACTTC. Protein product: CASSLALPGAGETQYF.

This clonotype came up many times. The chain carries TRBV12-3 or TRBV12-4 and TRBJ1-1, with 10 positions matching TRBD1. Trimming took 6 bases from V and 0 from J; bases not matched to a gene: 7. The CDR3 totals 16 residues. CDR3 coding DNA: TGTGCCAGCAGCCCCGGGACAGGGGTTATGAACACTGAAGCTTTCTTT. This translates into CASSPGTGVMNTEAFF.

This clonotype came up a few times. The genes are TRBV6-5 and TRBJ2-3; 9 nucleotides agree with TRBD2. Looked up from germline, CDR1 is MNHEY and CDR2 is SVGAGI. With V trimmed by 6 bases and J by 4 bases, 8 bases remained unmatched. CDR3 length: 15 amino acids. The CDR3 sequence: CASSSSGLASDTQYF. The CDR3 nucleotides are TGTGCCAGCAGCTCGTCCGGACTAGCGTCAGATACGCAGTATTTT.

This clonotype was seen more than once but under ten times. This chain uses TRBV27 with TRBJ1-6, with D unresolved. V lost 6 bases and J lost 3, with 9 bases in between. CDR1 and CDR2 (germline): MNHEY, SMNVEV (reference sequence). This CDR3 spans 14 amino acids. CDR3 in amino acids: CASRTGVYNSPLHF. CDR3 sequence (DNA): TGTGCCAGCAGGACCGGGGTCTATAATTCACCCCTCCACTTT.

The chain is built from TRBV29-1 and TRBJ2-2; 7 positions match TRBD1. This CDR3 spans 12 amino acids. V dropped 8 bases and J dropped 5; count of bases not matched to a gene: 5. Germline CDR1 and CDR2: SQVTM and ANQGSEA. CDR3 nucleotides: TGCAGCACCCGACAGGGAACCGGGGAGCTGTTTTTT. Translating it yields CSTRQGTGELFF.

This clonotype has just a few counts. This chain joins TRBV7-2 and TRBJ2-7; D call uncertain. The V end lost 0 bases, the J end lost 7 bases, and 13 bases lay between the germline ends. CDR3 size: 14 residues. The germline V gene encodes CDR1 SGHTA and CDR2 FQGNSA. The CDR3 nucleotides read TGTGCCAGCAGCTTAGCCCCCTCTAGGGCTGAGCAGTACTTC. As protein: CASSLAPSRAEQYF.

J is TRBJ2-1 and V is TRBV6-2 or TRBV6-3; TRBD2 aligns across 12 bases. The germline V gene has CDR1 MNHEY and CDR2 SVGEGT. V gave up 7 bases and J gave up 5 bases; unmatched junction bases: 6. This CDR3 has 15 amino acids. The DNA of the CDR3 is TGTGCCAGCAAGTCAGGACTAGCGGGGAACAATGAGCAGTTCTTC. The encoded protein is CASKSGLAGNNEQFF.

This chain joins TRBV27 and TRBJ1-2, with 8 bases aligning to TRBD1. V lost 0 bases and J lost 3; bases outside the gene matches: 3. Germline V gives CDR1 MNHEY, CDR2 SMNVEV (reference sequence). The CDR3 has 15 residues. CDR3 nucleotide sequence: TGTGCCAGCAGTTTATCGGCAGGGGGCTACTATGGCTACACCTTC. Translating gives CASSLSAGGYYGYTF.